This T cell receptor (beta chain) was observed in a study of shared clonotypes between healthy human individuals. Genomic DNA (from each subset) was split evenly across several immunoSEQ plates. Method: immunoSEQ multiplex PCR; TCRdb's copy keeps in-frame clones and lacks some. The profile shows some 1,900,000 clones, approximately 94% of them singletons. CDR3 length: 14 amino acids. V lost 2 bases, J lost 2 bases, and 11 bases lay in between. Germline V gene lookup returns CDR1 SGHNT and CDR2 YYREEE (reference sequence). About this clone: Its antigen remains unidentified.

Naive CD8 cells were CD45RO-negative, positively selected for CCR7, excluding terminally differentiated effector memory CD45RA+ cells. Whole-study findings and limits: It was the few donors that limited the genetic and exposure-history diversity represented. Among the subsets, naive ones generally showed larger estimated richness than memory ones.

The J gene is TRBJ2-7, the V gene TRBV5-4, with D maybe TRBD2 (5 bases). Sequenced input: naive CD8+ T cells sorted from blood. This clonotype originated in a man between 18 and 29 years old in good health. The CDR3 DNA reads as TGTGCCAGCAGCTTCGGGGAAACAACCTACGAGCAGTACTTC. Its protein product is CASSFGETTYEQYF. Based on the CDR3 plus reference TRBV5-4 and TRBJ2-7, the full variable domain is ETGVTQSPTHLIKTRGQQVTLRCSSQSGHNTVSWYQQALGQGPQFIFQYYREEENGRGNFPPRFSGLQFPNYSSELNVNALELDDSALYLCASSFGETTYEQYFGPGTRLTVT.